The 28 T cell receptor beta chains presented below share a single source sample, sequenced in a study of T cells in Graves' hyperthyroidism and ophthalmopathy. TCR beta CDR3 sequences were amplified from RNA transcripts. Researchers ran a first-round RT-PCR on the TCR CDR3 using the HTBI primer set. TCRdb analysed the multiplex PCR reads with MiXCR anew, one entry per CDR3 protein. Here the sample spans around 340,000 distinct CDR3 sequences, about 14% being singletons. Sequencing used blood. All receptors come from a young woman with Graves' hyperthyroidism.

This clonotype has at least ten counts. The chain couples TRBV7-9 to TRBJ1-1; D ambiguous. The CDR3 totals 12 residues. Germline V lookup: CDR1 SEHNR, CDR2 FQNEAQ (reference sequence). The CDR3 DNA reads TGTGCTAGCGAACCGGGGAACACTGAAGCTTTCTTT. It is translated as CASEPGNTEAFF.

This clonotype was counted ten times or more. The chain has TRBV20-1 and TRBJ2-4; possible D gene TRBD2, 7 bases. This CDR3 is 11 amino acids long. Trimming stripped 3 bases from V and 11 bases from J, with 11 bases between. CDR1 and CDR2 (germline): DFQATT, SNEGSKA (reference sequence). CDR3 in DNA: TGCAGTGCTAGTTCGGGGGGCCTTCAGTACTTC. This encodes CSASSGGLQYF.

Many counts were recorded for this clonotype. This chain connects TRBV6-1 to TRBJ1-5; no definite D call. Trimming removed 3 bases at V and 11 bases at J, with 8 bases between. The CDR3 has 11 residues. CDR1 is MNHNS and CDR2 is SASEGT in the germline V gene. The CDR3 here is CASSDMRAQHF. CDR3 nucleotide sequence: TGTGCCAGCAGTGACATGCGGGCCCAGCATTTT.

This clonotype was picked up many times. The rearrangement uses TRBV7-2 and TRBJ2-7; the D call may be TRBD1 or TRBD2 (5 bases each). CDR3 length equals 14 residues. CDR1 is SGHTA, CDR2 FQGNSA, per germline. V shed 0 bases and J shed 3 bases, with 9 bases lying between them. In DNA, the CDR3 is TGTGCCAGCAGCTTAGCCGGGACCAACTACGAGCAGTACTTC. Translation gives CASSLAGTNYEQYF.

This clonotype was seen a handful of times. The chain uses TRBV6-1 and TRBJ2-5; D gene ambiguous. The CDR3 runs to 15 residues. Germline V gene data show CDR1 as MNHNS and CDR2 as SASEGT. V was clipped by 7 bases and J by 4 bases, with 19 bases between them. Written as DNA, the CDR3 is TGTGCCAGCACCAGAGACACCTACCCCTCAGAGACCCAGTACTTC. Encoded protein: CASTRDTYPSETQYF.

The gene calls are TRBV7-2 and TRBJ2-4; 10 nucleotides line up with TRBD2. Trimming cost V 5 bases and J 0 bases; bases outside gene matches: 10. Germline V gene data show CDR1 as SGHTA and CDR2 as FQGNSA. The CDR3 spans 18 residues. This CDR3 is CASSTLAGASIAKNIQYF. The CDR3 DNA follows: TGTGCCAGCAGCACCCTAGCGGGAGCTAGCATAGCCAAAAACATTCAGTACTTC.

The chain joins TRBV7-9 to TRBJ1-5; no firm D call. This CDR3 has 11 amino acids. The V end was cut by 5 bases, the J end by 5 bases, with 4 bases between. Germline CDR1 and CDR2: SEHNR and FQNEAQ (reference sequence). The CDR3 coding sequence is TGTGCCAGCAGCCCTTATCAGCCCCAGCATTTT. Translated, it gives CASSPYQPQHF. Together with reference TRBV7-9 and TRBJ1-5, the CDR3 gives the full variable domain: DTGVSQNPRHKITKRGQNVTFRCDPISEHNRLYWYRQTLGQGPEFLTYFQNEAQLEKSRLLSDRFSAERPKGSFSTLEIQRTEQGDSAMYLCASSPYQPQHFGDGTRLSIL.

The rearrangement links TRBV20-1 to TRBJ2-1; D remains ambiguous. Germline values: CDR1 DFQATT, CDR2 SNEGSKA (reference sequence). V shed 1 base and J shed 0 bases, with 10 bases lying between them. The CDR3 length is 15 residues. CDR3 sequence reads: CSARAALSSYNEQFF. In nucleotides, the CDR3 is TGCAGTGCTAGAGCCGCTCTTAGCTCCTACAATGAGCAGTTCTTC.

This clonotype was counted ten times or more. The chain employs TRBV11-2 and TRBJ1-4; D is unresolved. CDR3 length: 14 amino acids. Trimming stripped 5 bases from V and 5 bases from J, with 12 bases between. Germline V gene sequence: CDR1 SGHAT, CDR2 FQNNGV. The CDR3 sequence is CASSPDPGNEKLFF. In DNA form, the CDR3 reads TGTGCCAGCAGCCCAGATCCCGGCAATGAAAAACTGTTTTTT.

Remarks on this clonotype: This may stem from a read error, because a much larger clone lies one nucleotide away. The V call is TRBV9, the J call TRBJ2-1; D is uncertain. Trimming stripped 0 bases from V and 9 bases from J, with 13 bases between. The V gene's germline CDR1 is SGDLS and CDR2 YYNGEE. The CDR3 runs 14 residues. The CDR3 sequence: CASSVGTEMGEQFF. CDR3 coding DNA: TGTGCCAGCAGCGTAGGGACGGAGATGGGTGAGCAGTTCTTC.

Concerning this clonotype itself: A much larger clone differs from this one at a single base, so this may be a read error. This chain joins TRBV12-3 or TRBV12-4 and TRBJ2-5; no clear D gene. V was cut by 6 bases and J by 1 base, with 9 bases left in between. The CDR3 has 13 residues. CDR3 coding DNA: TGTGCCAGCAGCTCAAGCACCCAAGAGACCCAGTACTTC. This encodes CASSSSTQETQYF.

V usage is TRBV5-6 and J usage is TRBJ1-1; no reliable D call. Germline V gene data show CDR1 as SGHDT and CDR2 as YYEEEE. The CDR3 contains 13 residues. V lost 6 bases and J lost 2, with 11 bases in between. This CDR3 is CASTRLANTEAFF. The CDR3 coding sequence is TGTGCCAGCACCCGCCTTGCCAACACTGAAGCTTTCTTT.

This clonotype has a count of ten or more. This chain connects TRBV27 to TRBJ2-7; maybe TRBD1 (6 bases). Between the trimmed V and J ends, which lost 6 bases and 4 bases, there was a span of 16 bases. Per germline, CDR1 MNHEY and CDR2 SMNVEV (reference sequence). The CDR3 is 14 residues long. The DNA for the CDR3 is TGTGCCAGCAGACGTAGGGGGTTCAAGTACGAGCAGTACTTC. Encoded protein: CASRRRGFKYEQYF.

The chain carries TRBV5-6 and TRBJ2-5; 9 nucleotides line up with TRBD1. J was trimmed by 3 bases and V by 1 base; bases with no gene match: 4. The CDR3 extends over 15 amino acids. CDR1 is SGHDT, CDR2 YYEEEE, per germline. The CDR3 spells CASSLSGQGKETQYF. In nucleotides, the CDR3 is TGTGCCAGCAGCTTGTCTGGACAGGGGAAAGAGACCCAGTACTTC.

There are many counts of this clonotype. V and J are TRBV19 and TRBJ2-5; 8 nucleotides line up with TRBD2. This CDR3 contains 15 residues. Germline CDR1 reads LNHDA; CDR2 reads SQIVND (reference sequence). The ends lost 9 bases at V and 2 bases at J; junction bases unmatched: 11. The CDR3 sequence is CASATSGGPQETQYF. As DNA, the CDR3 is TGTGCCAGCGCAACTAGCGGAGGTCCACAAGAGACCCAGTACTTC. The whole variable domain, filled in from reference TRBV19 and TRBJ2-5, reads DGGITQSPKYLFRKEGQNVTLSCEQNLNHDAMYWYRQDPGQGLRLIYYSQIVNDFQKGDIAEGYSVSREKKESFPLTVTSAQKNPTAFYLCASATSGGPQETQYFGPGTRLLVL.

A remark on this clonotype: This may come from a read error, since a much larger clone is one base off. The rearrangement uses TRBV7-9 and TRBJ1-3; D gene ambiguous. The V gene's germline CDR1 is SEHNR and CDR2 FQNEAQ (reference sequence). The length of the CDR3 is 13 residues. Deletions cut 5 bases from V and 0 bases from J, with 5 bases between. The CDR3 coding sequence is TGTGCCAGCAGCATAAACTCTGGAAACACCATATATTTT. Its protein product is CASSINSGNTIYF.

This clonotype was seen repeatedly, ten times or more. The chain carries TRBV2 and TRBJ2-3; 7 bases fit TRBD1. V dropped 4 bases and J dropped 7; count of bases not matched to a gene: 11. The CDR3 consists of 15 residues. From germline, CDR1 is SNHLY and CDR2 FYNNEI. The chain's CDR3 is CASSGQGGEGNTQYF. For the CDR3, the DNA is TGTGCCAGCAGTGGACAGGGTGGAGAAGGTAATACGCAGTATTTT. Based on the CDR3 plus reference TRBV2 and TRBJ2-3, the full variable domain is EPEVTQTPSHQVTQMGQEVILRCVPISNHLYFYWYRQILGQKVEFLVSFYNNEISEKSEIFDDQFSVERPDGSNFTLKIRSTKLEDSAMYFCASSGQGGEGNTQYFGPGTRLTVL.

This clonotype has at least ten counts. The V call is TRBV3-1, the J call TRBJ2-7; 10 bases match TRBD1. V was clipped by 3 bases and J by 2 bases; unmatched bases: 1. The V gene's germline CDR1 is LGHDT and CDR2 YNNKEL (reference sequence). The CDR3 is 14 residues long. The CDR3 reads CASSHGTGAYEQYF. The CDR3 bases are TGTGCCAGCAGCCATGGGACAGGGGCCTACGAGCAGTACTTC.

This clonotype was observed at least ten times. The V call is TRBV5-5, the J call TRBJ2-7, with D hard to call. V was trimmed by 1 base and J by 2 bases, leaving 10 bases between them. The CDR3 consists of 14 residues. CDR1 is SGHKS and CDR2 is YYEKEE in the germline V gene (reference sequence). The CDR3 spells CASSLYASPYEQYF. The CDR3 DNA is TGTGCCAGCAGCTTGTACGCATCCCCCTACGAGCAGTACTTC.

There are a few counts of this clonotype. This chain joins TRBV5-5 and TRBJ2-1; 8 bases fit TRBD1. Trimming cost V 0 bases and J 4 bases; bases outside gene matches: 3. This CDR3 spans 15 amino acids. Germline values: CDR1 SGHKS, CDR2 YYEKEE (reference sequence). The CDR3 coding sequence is TGTGCCAGCAGCTTGGTGACAGGGGCTTACAATGAGCAGTTCTTC. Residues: CASSLVTGAYNEQFF.

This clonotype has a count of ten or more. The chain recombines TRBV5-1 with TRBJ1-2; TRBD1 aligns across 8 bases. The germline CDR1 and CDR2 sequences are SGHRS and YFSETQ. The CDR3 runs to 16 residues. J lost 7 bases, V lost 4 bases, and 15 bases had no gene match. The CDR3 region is CASSPRTGTYSAGYTF. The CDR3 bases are TGCGCCAGCAGCCCACGGACAGGGACCTACTCGGCTGGCTACACCTTC.

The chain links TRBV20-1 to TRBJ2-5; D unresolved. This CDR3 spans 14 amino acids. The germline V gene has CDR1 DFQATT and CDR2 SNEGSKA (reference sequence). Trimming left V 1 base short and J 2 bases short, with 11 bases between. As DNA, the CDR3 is TGCAGTGCTAGAGTTTCGGTGTGGCAAGAGACCCAGTACTTC. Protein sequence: CSARVSVWQETQYF.

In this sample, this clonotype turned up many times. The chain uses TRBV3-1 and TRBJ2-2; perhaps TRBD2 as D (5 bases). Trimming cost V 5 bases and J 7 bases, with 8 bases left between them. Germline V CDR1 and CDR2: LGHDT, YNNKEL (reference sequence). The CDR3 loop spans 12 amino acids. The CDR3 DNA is TGTGCCAGCAGCATGGGGAGCGGGGAGCTGTTTTTT. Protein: CASSMGSGELFF. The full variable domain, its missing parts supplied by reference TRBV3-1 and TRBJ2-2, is DTAVSQTPKYLVTQMGNDKSIKCEQNLGHDTMYWYKQDSKKFLKIMFSYNNKELIINETVPNRFSPKSPDKAHLNLHINSLELGDSAVYFCASSMGSGELFFGEGSRLTVL.

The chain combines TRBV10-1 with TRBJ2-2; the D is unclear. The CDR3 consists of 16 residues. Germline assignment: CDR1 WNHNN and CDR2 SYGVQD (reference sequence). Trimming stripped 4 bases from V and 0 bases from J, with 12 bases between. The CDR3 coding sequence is TGCGCCAGCAGTGGCCCCGATTCGGCGAACACCGGGGAGCTGTTTTTT. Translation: CASSGPDSANTGELFF.

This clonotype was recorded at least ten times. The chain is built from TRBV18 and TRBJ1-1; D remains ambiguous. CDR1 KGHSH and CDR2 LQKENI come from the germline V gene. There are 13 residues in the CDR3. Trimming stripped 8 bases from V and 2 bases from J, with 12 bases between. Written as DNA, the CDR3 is TGTGCCAGCCTCTGGGAAAAAAACACTGAAGCTTTCTTT. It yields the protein CASLWEKNTEAFF.

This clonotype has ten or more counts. This CDR3 reads CSAKTPTSVSYEQYF. In nucleotides, the CDR3 is TGCAGTGCTAAGACCCCGACTAGCGTCTCCTACGAGCAGTACTTC. The chain is built from TRBV20-1 and TRBJ2-7; 8 nucleotides align to TRBD2. V lost 4 bases, J lost 0 bases, and 8 bases stayed unmatched. Germline CDR1 DFQATT, CDR2 SNEGSKA (reference sequence). This CDR3 spans 15 amino acids.

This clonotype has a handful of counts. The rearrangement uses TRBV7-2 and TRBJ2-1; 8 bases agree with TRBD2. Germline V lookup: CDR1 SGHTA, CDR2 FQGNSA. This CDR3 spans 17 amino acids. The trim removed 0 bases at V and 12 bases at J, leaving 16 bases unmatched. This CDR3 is CASSLAGLGLVYDGQFF. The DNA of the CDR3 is TGTGCCAGCAGCTTAGCGGGACTAGGTTTGGTTTACGATGGGCAGTTCTTC.

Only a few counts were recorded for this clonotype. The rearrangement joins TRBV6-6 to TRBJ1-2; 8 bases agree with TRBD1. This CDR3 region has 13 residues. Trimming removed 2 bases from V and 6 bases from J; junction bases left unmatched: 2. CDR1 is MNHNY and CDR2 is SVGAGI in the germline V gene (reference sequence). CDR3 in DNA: TGTGCCAGCAGTTACGGACAGGGTGATGGCTACACCTTC. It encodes CASSYGQGDGYTF.